The rows below give T cell receptor beta chains drawn from one sample of a study of blood T cell repertoires in COVID-19. Method: immunoSEQ multiplex PCR; TCRdb's copy keeps in-frame clones and lacks some. This sample has about 63,000 clones, with approximately 88% found just once. Sequenced input: peripheral blood. These receptors were collected from a human donor in a cohort sampled during active COVID-19. Both conserved end residues are part of each CDR3. The D gene is left open where the match is weak. Not every row has a clone size; where given, it reads once, few, many or a size class.

V	D	J	size	DNA	CDR3
TRBV29-1	-	TRBJ2-7	-	TGCAGCGTGGTGGGACAACAATACGAGCAGTACTTC	CSVVGQQYEQYF
TRBV21-1	-	TRBJ2-1	-	TGTGCCAGCAGCAAAGGTAGGGTGACTAGCGAATACAATGAGCAGTTCTTC	CASSKGRVTSEYNEQFF
TRBV5-1	TRBD1	TRBJ2-2	-	TGCGCCAGCAGCTTGAGAGGACAGGGGGCCGGGGAGCTGTTTTTT	CASSLRGQGAGELFF
TRBV15	TRBD1	TRBJ1-5	-	TGTGCCACAAGACAGGGGAAATCCTATCAGCCCCAGCATTTT	CATRQGKSYQPQHF
TRBV5-6	-	TRBJ1-1	-	TGTGCCAGCAGCTTGGGTACCATAGGGAGCACTGAAGCTTTCTTT	CASSLGTIGSTEAFF
TRBV5-1	TRBD1	TRBJ2-7	-	TGCGCCAGCAGCCCCCTGTCGGGACAGGGAAGTCCCGAGCAGTACTTC	CASSPLSGQGSPEQYF
TRBV4-1	-	TRBJ1-4	once	TGCGCCAGCAGCCGCGGGGAAGGGGCGACCGCTGGGGAAAAACTGTTTTTT	CASSRGEGATAGEKLFF
TRBV28	-	TRBJ2-3	-	TGTGCCAGCAGTCGGGACTCCAGAAGGACAGATACGCAGTATTTT	CASSRDSRRTDTQYF
TRBV18	TRBD1	TRBJ2-3	once	TGTGCCAGCCCCCTGGGGCCCGGGACAGGGGCAGATACGCAGTATTTT	CASPLGPGTGADTQYF
TRBV19	TRBD1	TRBJ2-7	-	TGTGCCAGTAGTCCGCGACAGGGGAGGTACGAGCAGTACTTC	CASSPRQGRYEQYF
TRBV4-1	TRBD1	TRBJ2-5	-	TGCGCCAGCAGCTACCGGGACAGGGGGCTCGGGGAGACCCAGTACTTC	CASSYRDRGLGETQYF
TRBV18	TRBD1	TRBJ2-2	-	TGTGCCAGCTCACACACCGGGACAGGGACCGGGGAGCTGTTTTTT	CASSHTGTGTGELFF
TRBV6-5	-	TRBJ2-3	-	TGTGCCAGCAGAGGGGCGGGGCCCAGCACAGATACGCAGTATTTT	CASRGAGPSTDTQYF
TRBV12-3/TRBV12-4	TRBD2	TRBJ2-1	-	TGTGCCAGCGGGTGGCGGGAGACCCGAGGGCAGTTCTTC	CASGWRETRGQFF
TRBV3-1/TRBV3-2	TRBD2	TRBJ2-3	-	TGTGCCAGCAGCTCCGGGGTAGGCGGGGGGGTCACAGATACGCAGTATTTT	CASSSGVGGGVTDTQYF
TRBV30	TRBD1	TRBJ1-2	-	TGTGCCTGGAGGGAGGGGGCGGCCTATGGCTACACCTTC	CAWREGAAYGYTF
TRBV28	-	TRBJ2-7	-	TGTGCCAGCAGCCCCCAGTACGAGCAGTACTTC	CASSPQYEQYF
TRBV3-1/TRBV3-2	-	TRBJ1-2	-	TGTGCCAGCAGCCAAGAGGCCGGCAGGGCTAACTATGGCTACACCTTC	CASSQEAGRANYGYTF
TRBV7-9	TRBD1	TRBJ1-4	-	TGTGCCAGCAGCTTGGGACAGGGGGTTAATGAAAAACTGTTTTTT	CASSLGQGVNEKLFF
TRBV5-1	-	TRBJ1-3	-	TGCGCCAGCAGCTTTGGATCCGCGGGATCTGGAAACACCATATATTTT	CASSFGSAGSGNTIYF
TRBV7-2	-	TRBJ2-3	-	TGTGCCAGCAGCTTAGCGCCAGCTAGCGGCACAGATACGCAGTATTTT	CASSLAPASGTDTQYF
TRBV29-1	-	TRBJ1-3	-	TGCAGCGTTGATAGAATTTCTGGAAACACCATATATTTT	CSVDRISGNTIYF
TRBV5-4	-	TRBJ2-5	-	TGTGCCAGCAGCTTGGAACGCCCCCGGGGAACCCAGTACTTC	CASSLERPRGTQYF
TRBV5-1	TRBD2	TRBJ2-1	-	TGCGCCAGCAGCTTGATAGCGGGAGGGCCAAATGAGCAGTTCTTC	CASSLIAGGPNEQFF
TRBV19	TRBD1	TRBJ2-6	-	TGTGCCAGTAGTATATCGGGACAGGGCTACTCTGGGGCCAACGTCCTGACTTTC	CASSISGQGYSGANVLTF
TRBV6-6	-	TRBJ1-3	-	TGTGCCAGCAATAAAATGGGAGTCGCTGGAAACACCATATATTTT	CASNKMGVAGNTIYF
TRBV5-1	TRBD1	TRBJ1-1	-	TGCGCCAGCAGCTGGGGACAGGACTATTTATCCCTTGCTACTGAAGCTTTCTTT	CASSWGQDYLSLATEAFF
TRBV13	-	TRBJ1-2	-	TGTGCCAGCAGCTTTTCCGGGACTGTCTATGGCTACACCTTC	CASSFSGTVYGYTF
TRBV29-1	TRBD2	TRBJ2-5	-	TGCAGCGGTCGATCGGGACTAGCGAACGGAGAGACCCAGTACTTC	CSGRSGLANGETQYF